The present T cell receptor (beta chain) was sequenced within a study of control samples from healthy donors and cancer patients. Data came from immunoSEQ multiplex PCR; TCRdb stores just in-frame clones and leaves some out. The sample includes 100,000 to 150,000 clones, roughly 87% of them seen just once. The CDR3 contains 13 residues. CDR1 is MNHEY and CDR2 is SVGEGT in the germline V gene. Trimming removed 6 bases at V and 5 bases at J, with 14 bases between. The chain employs TRBV6-2 or TRBV6-3 and TRBJ2-7; perhaps TRBD1 as D (6 bases). The sequence derives from a man aged 40-50 years in good health. The sequenced sample was blood. For the CDR3, the DNA is TGTGCCAGCAGCCTCACAGGGTACCACGAGCAGTACTTC. Translated, it gives CASSLTGYHEQYF.